The 24 T cell receptor beta chains given below trace back to one sample, sequenced in a study of blood T cell repertoires in COVID-19. Produced via immunoSEQ multiplex PCR; TCRdb's table is partial and in-frame only. The sample shows hundreds of thousands of clones, 86% of them seen only once. Input material: peripheral blood. The receptors shown here come from a woman in her 30s with active or convalescent COVID-19.

V gene TRBV11-2 combines with J gene TRBJ1-1, with 7 bases matching TRBD1. The CDR3 contains 13 residues. Germline V gives CDR1 SGHAT, CDR2 FQNNGV. Trimming at V came to 4 bases and at J to 4 bases, leaving 3 bases not matched to a gene. CDR3 sequence reads: CASSSDRRTEAFF. The CDR3 DNA follows: TGTGCCAGCAGCTCGGACAGGCGCACTGAAGCTTTCTTT. The full variable domain, with the rest looked up from reference TRBV11-2 and TRBJ1-1, is EAGVAQSPRYKIIEKRQSVAFWCNPISGHATLYWYQQILGQGPKLLIQFQNNGVVDDSQLPKDRFSAERLKGVDSTLKIQPAKLEDSAVYLCASSSDRRTEAFFGQGTRLTVV.

The chain couples TRBV27 to TRBJ2-1, with 11 bases that match TRBD2. Germline CDR1 and CDR2: MNHEY and SMNVEV (reference sequence). The junction had 6 bases not matched to a gene; V was cut back by 7 bases and J by 1 base. The CDR3 runs 16 residues. CDR3: CASTTTSGGSYNEQFF. CDR3 nucleotides: TGTGCCAGCACCACTACTAGCGGGGGTTCCTACAATGAGCAGTTCTTC.

The V and J genes are TRBV11-2 and TRBJ1-1, with 7 bases identical to TRBD1. Germline values: CDR1 SGHAT, CDR2 FQNNGV. The CDR3 is 14 amino acids. V dropped 6 bases and J dropped 1; count of bases not matched to a gene: 5. The DNA for the CDR3 is TGTGCCAGCAGTTCAGACAGGGCGAACACTGAAGCTTTCTTT. Translating it yields CASSSDRANTEAFF.

V is TRBV29-1 and J is TRBJ1-1; 7 bases are a match to TRBD1. The CDR3 contains 11 residues. Germline V gene sequence: CDR1 SQVTM, CDR2 ANQGSEA. Unmatched junction bases numbered 5, after V lost 7 bases and J lost 6 bases. The CDR3 is CSGRQGAEAFF. In DNA form, the CDR3 reads TGCAGCGGACGACAGGGAGCTGAAGCTTTCTTT.

This sequence joins TRBV2 and TRBJ1-5; the match to TRBD1 covers 8 bases. The trim removed 8 bases at V and 2 bases at J, leaving 5 bases unmatched. Per the germline V gene, CDR1 is SNHLY and CDR2 is FYNNEI. The CDR3 loop spans 14 amino acids. The CDR3 region has the DNA TGTGCCAGCTCAGGGGGCTTTGGCAATCAGCCCCAGCATTTT. Translation: CASSGGFGNQPQHF.

The chain uses TRBV7-8 and TRBJ1-4, with a possible D match to TRBD1 (5 bases). Germline V gene sequence: CDR1 SGHVS, CDR2 FQNEAQ. Between the trimmed V and J ends, which lost 7 bases and 4 bases, there was a span of 19 bases. The CDR3 extends over 16 amino acids. CDR3 nucleotides: TGTGCCAGCACCCCAGGCGGCGGGGGAGATAATGAAAAACTGTTTTTT. Residues: CASTPGGGGDNEKLFF.

The gene calls are TRBV19 and TRBJ1-2, with 9 positions matching TRBD1. Germline lookup yields CDR1 LNHDA and CDR2 SQIVND (reference sequence). The CDR3 extends over 15 amino acids. The V and J ends lost 5 bases and 4 bases, in that order; junction bases with no gene match: 8. This CDR3 is CASSGRDRAGYGYTF. The CDR3 DNA follows: TGTGCCAGTAGTGGCCGGGACAGGGCTGGCTATGGCTACACCTTC.

This chain links TRBV5-1 with TRBJ1-6; D ambiguous. The CDR3 is 15 residues long. Germline values: CDR1 SGHRS, CDR2 YFSETQ. Trimming pared 0 bases from V and 14 bases from J, leaving 18 bases between. The CDR3 spells CASSLGPPQAEALHF. The CDR3 DNA reads TGCGCCAGCAGCTTGGGACCGCCACAAGCCGAGGCCCTCCACTTT.

V gene TRBV4-1 combines with J gene TRBJ1-6; 7 nucleotides line up with TRBD1. This CDR3 region has 16 residues. Germline CDR1 MGHRA, CDR2 YSYEKL. The ends lost 4 bases at V and 5 bases at J; junction bases unmatched: 8. CDR3 amino acids: CASSLMTGTDNSPLHF. CDR3 in DNA: TGCGCCAGCAGCCTTATGACCGGGACAGATAATTCACCCCTCCACTTT.

The chain recombines TRBV4-1 with TRBJ1-2, with a weak D call TRBD1 (5 bases). The CDR3 runs 14 residues. V was pared by 2 bases and J by 4 bases, with 11 bases between. In germline, CDR1 is MGHRA, CDR2 YSYEKL. CDR3 protein: CASSQYQGLYGYTF. In DNA form, the CDR3 reads TGCGCCAGCAGCCAATATCAGGGCCTCTATGGCTACACCTTC.

This clone was seen a single time. The gene calls are TRBV29-1 and TRBJ1-1, with D uncertain. Germline CDR1 reads SQVTM; CDR2 reads ANQGSEA. Trimming removed 6 bases at V and 1 base at J, with 15 bases between. The CDR3 covers 14 residues. CDR3: CSVESLETNTEAFF. For the CDR3, the DNA is TGCAGCGTCGAATCCCTAGAAACGAACACTGAAGCTTTCTTT.

V gene TRBV5-8 combines with J gene TRBJ2-2; a weak D match, TRBD1 (6 bases). The V end lost 3 bases, the J end lost 7 bases, and 16 bases lay between the germline ends. Germline V gene lookup returns CDR1 SGHTS and CDR2 YDEGEE. This CDR3 contains 15 residues. CDR3 residues: CASSSALRGSGELFF. The CDR3 nucleotides read TGTGCCAGCAGCTCCGCATTGAGGGGGAGCGGGGAGCTGTTTTTT.

The J gene is TRBJ2-7, the V gene TRBV6-1; no clear D gene. Germline V lookup: CDR1 MNHNS, CDR2 SASEGT. The CDR3 has 13 amino acids. V lost 1 base and J 8 bases, leaving 12 bases between the germline ends. The CDR3 nucleotides are TGTGCCAGCAGTGAAGTAGCACCCCCTAAGCAGTACTTC. Its translation is CASSEVAPPKQYF.

CDR3 sequence reads: CASSPSDRRNGYTF. CDR3 sequence (DNA): TGTGCCAGCAGCCCGTCGGATAGGCGGAATGGCTACACCTTC. The chain couples TRBV14 to TRBJ1-2; D is uncertain. The germline V gene encodes CDR1 SGHDN and CDR2 FVKESK. V dropped 4 bases and J dropped 6 bases, with 15 bases sitting between them. The CDR3 spans 14 residues.

The chain recombines TRBV2 with TRBJ1-1, with 7 positions matching TRBD1. Germline V gene data show CDR1 as SNHLY and CDR2 as FYNNEI. The length of the CDR3 is 13 residues. The V segment lost 7 bases and the J segment 3 bases; nucleotides outside the gene matches: 5. The CDR3 DNA is TGTGCCAGCAACCGGGACAGAGACACTGAAGCTTTCTTT. Protein sequence: CASNRDRDTEAFF.

The rearrangement uses TRBV2 and TRBJ1-1; D unclear. The CDR3 loop spans 13 amino acids. V shed 5 bases and J shed 0 bases, with 7 bases lying between them. Looked up from germline, CDR1 is SNHLY and CDR2 is FYNNEI. The CDR3 DNA is TGTGCCAGCAGTACCGCTATGAACACTGAAGCTTTCTTT. It yields the protein CASSTAMNTEAFF.

The V gene is TRBV13, the J gene TRBJ2-6, with D hard to call. CDR3 length: 15 residues. Germline CDR1 reads PRHDT; CDR2 reads FYEKMQ (reference sequence). Trimming shortened V by 5 bases and J by 0 bases, and 8 bases separated the two germline ends. CDR3 region: CASSPDLSGANVLTF. As DNA, the CDR3 is TGTGCCAGCAGCCCAGATCTCTCTGGGGCCAACGTCCTGACTTTC.

The chain links TRBV2 to TRBJ1-2, with D perhaps matching TRBD1 (5 bases). Germline V lookup: CDR1 SNHLY, CDR2 FYNNEI. This CDR3 region has 15 residues. V lost 1 base to trimming and J lost 4 bases, with 13 bases between them. DNA of the CDR3: TGTGCCAGCAGTGAAGGACAGAATCGACTCTATGGCTACACCTTC. It is translated as CASSEGQNRLYGYTF. Looking up the rest from reference TRBV2 and TRBJ1-2 gives the full variable domain: EPEVTQTPSHQVTQMGQEVILRCVPISNHLYFYWYRQILGQKVEFLVSFYNNEISEKSEIFDDQFSVERPDGSNFTLKIRSTKLEDSAMYFCASSEGQNRLYGYTFGSGTRLTVV.

The V and J genes are TRBV6-5 and TRBJ1-1, with D maybe TRBD1 (5 bases). CDR3 length equals 12 residues. Trimming took off 8 bases at V and 11 bases at J, with 18 bases between the two ends. The germline CDR1 and CDR2 sequences are MNHEY and SVGAGI. CDR3 in amino acids: CASGSRGAGAFF. The CDR3 DNA reads as TGTGCCAGCGGTTCCCGTGGGGCTGGGGCTTTCTTT.

The rearrangement uses TRBV2 and TRBJ1-1; tentatively, D is TRBD1 (5 bases). CDR3 length: 13 amino acids. Trimming pared 9 bases from V and 1 base from J, leaving 12 bases between. Looked up from germline, CDR1 is SNHLY and CDR2 is FYNNEI. The CDR3 sequence: CARLDRANTEAFF. The CDR3 DNA is TGTGCCAGACTCGACAGAGCGAACACTGAAGCTTTCTTT.

The CDR3 DNA follows: TGTGCCACCAGCGCCCGGACGGGAGCCACAGATACGCAGTATTTT. Amino acids: CATSARTGATDTQYF. This rearrangement joins TRBV15 to TRBJ2-3; D is perhaps TRBD2 (6 bases). In germline, CDR1 is LNHNV, CDR2 YYDKDF (reference sequence). Between the trimmed V and J ends, which lost 5 bases and 2 bases, there was a span of 14 bases. There are 15 residues in the CDR3.

The chain recombines TRBV10-1 with TRBJ2-7; possibly TRBD1 for D (6 bases). The germline gives CDR1 WNHNN, CDR2 SYGVQD (reference sequence). V lost 4 bases to trimming and J lost 4 bases, with 8 bases between them. CDR3 length: 12 amino acids. The CDR3 loop reads CASSGQEYEQYF. For the CDR3, the DNA is TGCGCCAGCAGTGGACAGGAATACGAGCAGTACTTC.

This sequence joins TRBV5-4 and TRBJ1-1, with 11 bases matching TRBD1. Losses at the gene ends were 5 bases for V and 1 base for J; bases not matched to a gene: 4. Germline V gives CDR1 SGHNT, CDR2 YYREEE (reference sequence). This CDR3 has 15 amino acids. CDR3 residues: CASSSGTGGNTEAFF. The CDR3 DNA reads TGTGCCAGCAGTTCCGGGACAGGGGGGAACACTGAAGCTTTCTTT.

The chain links TRBV14 to TRBJ2-2, with TRBD1 matching 8 bases. CDR1 is SGHDN, CDR2 FVKESK, per germline. The trim removed 0 bases at V and 6 bases at J, leaving 6 bases unmatched. The CDR3 has 16 residues. CDR3 protein: CASSQDSQGASGELFF. In DNA form, the CDR3 reads TGTGCCAGCAGCCAAGATTCGCAGGGGGCGTCCGGGGAGCTGTTTTTT.